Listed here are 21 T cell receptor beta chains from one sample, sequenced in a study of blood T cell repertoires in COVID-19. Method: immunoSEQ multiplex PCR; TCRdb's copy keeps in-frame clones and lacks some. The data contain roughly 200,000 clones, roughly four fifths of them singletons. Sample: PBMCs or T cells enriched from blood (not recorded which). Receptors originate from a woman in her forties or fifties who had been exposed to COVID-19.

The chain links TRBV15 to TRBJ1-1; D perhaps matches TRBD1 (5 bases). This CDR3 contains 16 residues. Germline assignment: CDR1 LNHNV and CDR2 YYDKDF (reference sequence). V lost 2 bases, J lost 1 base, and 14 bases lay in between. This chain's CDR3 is CATSRYMGGTNTEAFF. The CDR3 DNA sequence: TGTGCCACCAGCAGATATATGGGGGGGACGAACACTGAAGCTTTCTTT.

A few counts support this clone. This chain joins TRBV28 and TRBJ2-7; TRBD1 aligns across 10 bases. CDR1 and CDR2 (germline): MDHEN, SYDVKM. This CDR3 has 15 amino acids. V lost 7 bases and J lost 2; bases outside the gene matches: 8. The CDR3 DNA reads TGTGCCAGCACCCCAGGACAGGGGGGAACCTACGAGCAGTACTTC. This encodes CASTPGQGGTYEQYF.

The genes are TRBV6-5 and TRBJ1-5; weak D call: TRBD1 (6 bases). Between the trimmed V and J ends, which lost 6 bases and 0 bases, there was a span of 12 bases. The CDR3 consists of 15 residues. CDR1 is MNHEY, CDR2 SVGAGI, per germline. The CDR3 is CASSLQGYSNQPQHF. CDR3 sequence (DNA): TGTGCCAGCAGCTTACAGGGTTATAGCAATCAGCCCCAGCATTTT.

DNA of the CDR3: TGTGCCAGCTCAAGCTGGGGAAACACCATATATTTT. This gives the protein CASSSWGNTIYF. This sequence joins TRBV19 and TRBJ1-3; D remains unclear. CDR3 size: 12 residues. CDR1 and CDR2 (germline): LNHDA, SQIVND (reference sequence). Trimming stripped 9 bases from V and 4 bases from J, with 10 bases between.

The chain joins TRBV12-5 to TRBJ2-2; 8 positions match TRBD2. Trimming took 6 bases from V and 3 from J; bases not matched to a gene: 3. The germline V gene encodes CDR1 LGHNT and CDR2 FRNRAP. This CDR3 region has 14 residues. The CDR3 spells CASGPGGYTGELFF. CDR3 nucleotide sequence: TGTGCTAGTGGCCCGGGGGGGTACACCGGGGAGCTGTTTTTT.

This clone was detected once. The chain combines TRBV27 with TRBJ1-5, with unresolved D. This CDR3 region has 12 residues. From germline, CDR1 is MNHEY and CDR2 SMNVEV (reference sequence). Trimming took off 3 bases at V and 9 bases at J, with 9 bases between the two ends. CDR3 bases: TGTGCCAGCAGTTTTGAAGGAGGGCCCCAGCATTTT. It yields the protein CASSFEGGPQHF.

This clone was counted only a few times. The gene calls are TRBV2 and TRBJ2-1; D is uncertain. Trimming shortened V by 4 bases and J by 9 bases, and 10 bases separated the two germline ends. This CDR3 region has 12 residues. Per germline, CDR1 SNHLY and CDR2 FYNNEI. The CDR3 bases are TGTGCCAGCAGTGGGCCCCGGAGTGAGCAGTTCTTC. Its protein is CASSGPRSEQFF.

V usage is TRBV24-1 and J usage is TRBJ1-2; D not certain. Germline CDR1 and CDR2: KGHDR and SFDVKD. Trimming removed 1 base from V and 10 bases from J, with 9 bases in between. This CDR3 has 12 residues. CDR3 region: CATSDFTSSYTF. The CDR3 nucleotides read TGTGCCACCAGTGATTTTACGAGCTCCTACACCTTC.

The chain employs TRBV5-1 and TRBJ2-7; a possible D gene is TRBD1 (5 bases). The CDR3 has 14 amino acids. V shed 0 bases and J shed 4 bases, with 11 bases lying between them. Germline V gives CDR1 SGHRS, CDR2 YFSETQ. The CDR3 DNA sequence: TGCGCCAGCAGCTTGGGTACAGGATTGTACGAGCAGTACTTC. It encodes CASSLGTGLYEQYF.

The CDR3 region is CASSLIPQGAGGYTF. The DNA of the CDR3 is TGTGCCAGCAGTTTAATCCCGCAGGGAGCGGGTGGCTACACCTTC. The chain carries TRBV28 and TRBJ1-2; weak D call: TRBD1 (5 bases). The germline gives CDR1 MDHEN, CDR2 SYDVKM. Trimming removed 2 bases at V and 7 bases at J, with 17 bases between. This CDR3 is built from 15 residues.

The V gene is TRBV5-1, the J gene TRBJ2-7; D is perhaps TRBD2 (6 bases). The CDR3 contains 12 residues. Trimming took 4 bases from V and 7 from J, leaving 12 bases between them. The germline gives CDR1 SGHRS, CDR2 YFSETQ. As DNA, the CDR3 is TGCGCCAGCAGCCCGCGGGGAGGTGAGCAGTACTTC. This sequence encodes CASSPRGGEQYF.

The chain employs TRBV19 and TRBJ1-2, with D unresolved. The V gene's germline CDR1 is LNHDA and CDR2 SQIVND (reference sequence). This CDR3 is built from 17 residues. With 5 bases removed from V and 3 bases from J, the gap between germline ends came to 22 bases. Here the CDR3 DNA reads TGTGCCAGTAGTGTTTCACGGTCTGGCGGATGGGACTATGGCTACACCTTC. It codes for CASSVSRSGGWDYGYTF.

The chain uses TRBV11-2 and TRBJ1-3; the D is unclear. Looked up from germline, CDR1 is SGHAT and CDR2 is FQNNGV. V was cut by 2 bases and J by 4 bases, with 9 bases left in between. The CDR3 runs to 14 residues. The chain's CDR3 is CASSLSGPGNTIYF. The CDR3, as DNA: TGTGCCAGCAGCTTATCAGGCCCCGGAAACACCATATATTTT.

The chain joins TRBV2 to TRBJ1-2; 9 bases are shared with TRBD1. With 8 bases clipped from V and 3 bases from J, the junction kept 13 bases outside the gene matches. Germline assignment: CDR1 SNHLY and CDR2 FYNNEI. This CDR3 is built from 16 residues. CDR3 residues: CASPSWGTGKDYGYTF. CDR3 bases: TGTGCCAGCCCATCCTGGGGGACAGGGAAAGACTATGGCTACACCTTC.

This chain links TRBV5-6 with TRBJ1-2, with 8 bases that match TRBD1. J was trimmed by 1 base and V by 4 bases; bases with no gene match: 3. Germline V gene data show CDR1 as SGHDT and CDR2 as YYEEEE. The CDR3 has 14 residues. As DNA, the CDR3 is TGTGCCAGCAGCCTTACAGGGGGTAACTATGGCTACACCTTC. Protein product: CASSLTGGNYGYTF. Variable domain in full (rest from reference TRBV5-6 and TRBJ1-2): DAGVTQSPTHLIKTRGQQVTLRCSPKSGHDTVSWYQQALGQGPQFIFQYYEEEERQRGNFPDRFSGHQFPNYSSELNVNALLLGDSALYLCASSLTGGNYGYTFGSGTRLTVV.

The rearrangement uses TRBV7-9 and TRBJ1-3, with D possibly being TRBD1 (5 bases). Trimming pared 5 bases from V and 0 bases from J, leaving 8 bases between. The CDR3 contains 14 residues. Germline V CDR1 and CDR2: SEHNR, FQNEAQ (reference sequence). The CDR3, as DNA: TGTGCCAGCAGCCCGGACAACTCTGGAAACACCATATATTTT. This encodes CASSPDNSGNTIYF. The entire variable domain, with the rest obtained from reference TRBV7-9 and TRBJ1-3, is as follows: DTGVSQNPRHKITKRGQNVTFRCDPISEHNRLYWYRQTLGQGPEFLTYFQNEAQLEKSRLLSDRFSAERPKGSFSTLEIQRTEQGDSAMYLCASSPDNSGNTIYFGEGSWLTVV.

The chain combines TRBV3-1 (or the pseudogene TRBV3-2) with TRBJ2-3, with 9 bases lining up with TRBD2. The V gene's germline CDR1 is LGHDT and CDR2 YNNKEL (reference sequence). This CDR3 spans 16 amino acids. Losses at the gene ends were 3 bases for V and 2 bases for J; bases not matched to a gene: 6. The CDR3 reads CASSQTAGGLTDTQYF. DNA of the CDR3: TGTGCCAGCAGCCAGACAGCGGGGGGCCTCACAGATACGCAGTATTTT.

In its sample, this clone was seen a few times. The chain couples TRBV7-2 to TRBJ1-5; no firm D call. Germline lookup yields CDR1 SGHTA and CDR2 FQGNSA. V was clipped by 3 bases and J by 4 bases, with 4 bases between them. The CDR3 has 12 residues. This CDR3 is CASSFQNQPQHF. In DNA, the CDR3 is TGTGCCAGCAGCTTTCAGAATCAGCCCCAGCATTTT. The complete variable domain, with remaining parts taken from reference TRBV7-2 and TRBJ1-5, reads GAGVSQSPSNKVTEKGKDVELRCDPISGHTALYWYRQSLGQGLEFLIYFQGNSAPDKSGLPSDRFSAERTGGSVSTLTIQRTQQEDSAVYLCASSFQNQPQHFGDGTRLSIL.

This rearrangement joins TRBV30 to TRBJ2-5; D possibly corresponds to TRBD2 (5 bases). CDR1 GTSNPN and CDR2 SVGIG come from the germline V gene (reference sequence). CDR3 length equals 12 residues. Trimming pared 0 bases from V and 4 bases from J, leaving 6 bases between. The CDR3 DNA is TGTGCCTGGAGTGTACTAGGAGAGACCCAGTACTTC. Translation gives CAWSVLGETQYF.

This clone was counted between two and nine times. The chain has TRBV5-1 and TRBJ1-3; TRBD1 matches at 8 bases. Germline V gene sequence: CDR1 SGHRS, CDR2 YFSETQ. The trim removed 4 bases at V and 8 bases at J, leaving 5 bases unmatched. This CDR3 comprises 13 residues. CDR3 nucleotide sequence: TGCGCCAGCAGCGGACAGGGCTCGGACACCATATATTTT. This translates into CASSGQGSDTIYF.

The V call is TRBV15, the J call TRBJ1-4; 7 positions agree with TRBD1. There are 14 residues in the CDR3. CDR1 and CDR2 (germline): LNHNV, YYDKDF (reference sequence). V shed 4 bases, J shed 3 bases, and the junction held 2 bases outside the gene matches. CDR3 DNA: TGTGCCACCAGCACCGGGACAGCTAATGAAAAACTGTTTTTT. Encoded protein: CATSTGTANEKLFF.